There are many counts of the clone carrying this TCR beta chain. Trimming took 7 bases from V and 4 from J; bases not matched to a gene: 6. Germline V gene lookup returns CDR1 MNHNS and CDR2 SASEGT. This CDR3 region has 15 residues. This sample is drawn from a study of regulatory T cells in long-lasting Graves disease. Investigators prepared the TCR beta libraries by applying iRepertoire HTBI primers and Arm-PCR of CDR3 regions. TCRdb recomputed calls from the multiplex PCR reads with MiXCR, one row per CDR3 protein. Of almost 450,000 distinct CDR3 sequences listed, over 15% are singletons. Time point: newly diagnosed GD, antithyroid drugs for less than 3 months. After RNA was extracted from PBMCs, the TCR library was made from it. In addition, the sample was reused for a study of T cells in Graves' hyperthyroidism and ophthalmopathy. That paper notes: Exclusion followed for patients with uncontrolled infection, other autoimmune disease, pregnancy or lactation. Ophthalmopathy prediction by the model preceded onset by a median about 6 months.

The J gene is TRBJ1-6, the V gene TRBV6-1; 8 nucleotides align to TRBD1. The source was peripheral blood mononuclear cells (PBMCs), collected at new diagnosis, from a patient treated with antithyroid drugs. This clonotype was obtained from a woman aged 25 to 39 with Graves disease. CDR3 DNA: TGTGCCAGCAAAAACAGGGGGTCGTATAATTCACCCCTCCACTTT. This sequence encodes CASKNRGSYNSPLHF.